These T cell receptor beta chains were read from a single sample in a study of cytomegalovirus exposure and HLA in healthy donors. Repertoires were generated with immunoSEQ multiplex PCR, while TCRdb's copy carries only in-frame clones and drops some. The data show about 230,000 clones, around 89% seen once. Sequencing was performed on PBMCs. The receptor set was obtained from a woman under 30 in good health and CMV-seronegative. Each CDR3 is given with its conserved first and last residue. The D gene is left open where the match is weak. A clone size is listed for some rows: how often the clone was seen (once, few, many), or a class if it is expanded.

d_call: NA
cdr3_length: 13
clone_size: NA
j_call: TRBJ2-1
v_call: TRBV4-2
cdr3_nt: TGTGCCAGCAGCCTTTTGGGCGTCGATGAGCAGTTCTTC
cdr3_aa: CASSLLGVDEQFF

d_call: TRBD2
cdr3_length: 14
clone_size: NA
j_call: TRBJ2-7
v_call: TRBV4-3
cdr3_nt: TGCGCCAGCAGCCAGATAGCGGGAGCTCACGAGCAGTACTTC
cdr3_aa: CASSQIAGAHEQYF

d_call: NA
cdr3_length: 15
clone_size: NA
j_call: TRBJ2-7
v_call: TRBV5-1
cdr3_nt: TGCGCCAGCAGCTTGTACCCCAGGGCTGAAGACGAGCAGTACTTC
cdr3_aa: CASSLYPRAEDEQYF

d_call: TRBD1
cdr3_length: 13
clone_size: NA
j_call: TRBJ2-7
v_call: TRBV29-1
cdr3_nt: TGCAGCGTTGAGGGGACAGCTAATTACGAGCAGTACTTC
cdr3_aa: CSVEGTANYEQYF

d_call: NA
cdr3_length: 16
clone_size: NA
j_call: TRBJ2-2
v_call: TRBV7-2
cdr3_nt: TGTGCCAGCAGCTTAGCAGGGGGGGGACTAACCGGGGAGCTGTTTTTT
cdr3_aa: CASSLAGGGLTGELFF

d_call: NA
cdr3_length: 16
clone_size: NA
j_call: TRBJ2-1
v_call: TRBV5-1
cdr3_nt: TGCGCCAGCAGCTTGGTAGCGGCAGGGATCAGCAATGAGCAGTTCTTC
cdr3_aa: CASSLVAAGISNEQFF

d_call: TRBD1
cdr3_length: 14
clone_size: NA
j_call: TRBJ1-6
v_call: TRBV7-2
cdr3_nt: TGTGCCAGCAGCTTAGTAGGGGGCAATTCACCCCTCCACTTT
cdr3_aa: CASSLVGGNSPLHF

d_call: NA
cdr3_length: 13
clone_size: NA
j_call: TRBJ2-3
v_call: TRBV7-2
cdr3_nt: TGTGCCAGCAGCTCGGGAGTCACAGATACGCAGTATTTT
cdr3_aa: CASSSGVTDTQYF

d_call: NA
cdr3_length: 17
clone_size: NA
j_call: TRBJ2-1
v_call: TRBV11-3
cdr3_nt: TGTGCCAGCAGCTTGCCCCCATCAAGGGGGATCTACAATGAGCAGTTCTTC
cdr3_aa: CASSLPPSRGIYNEQFF

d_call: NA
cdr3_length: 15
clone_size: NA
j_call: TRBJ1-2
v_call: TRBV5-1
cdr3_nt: TGCGCCAGCAGCTCATACAGGATTCAAAACTATGGCTACACCTTC
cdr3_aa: CASSSYRIQNYGYTF

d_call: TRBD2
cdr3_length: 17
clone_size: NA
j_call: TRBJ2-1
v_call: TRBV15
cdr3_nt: TGTGCCACCAGCAGAGACCGGACTAGCGGGACAAACAATGAGCAGTTCTTC
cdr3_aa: CATSRDRTSGTNNEQFF

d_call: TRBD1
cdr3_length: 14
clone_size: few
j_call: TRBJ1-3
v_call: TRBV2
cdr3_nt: TGTGCCAGCAAACTGACAGGGACCGGAAACACCATATATTTT
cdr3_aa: CASKLTGTGNTIYF

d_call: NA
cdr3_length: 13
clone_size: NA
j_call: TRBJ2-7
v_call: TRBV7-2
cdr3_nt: TGTGCCAGCAGCTTACGTCAGAATTACGAGCAGTACTTC
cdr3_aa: CASSLRQNYEQYF

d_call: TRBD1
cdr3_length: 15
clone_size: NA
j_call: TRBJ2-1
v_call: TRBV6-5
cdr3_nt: TGTGCCAGCAGTTACACTTGGACAGGGCGGAATGAGCAGTTCTTC
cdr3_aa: CASSYTWTGRNEQFF